What follows are 5 T cell receptor beta chains derived from one specimen sequenced in a study of shared clonotypes between healthy human individuals. The table came from immunoSEQ multiplex PCR; TCRdb's copy has only in-frame clones and leaves some out. The sample lists 850,000 to 1,100,000 clones; roughly 80% were seen once. What was sequenced was memory CD4+ T cells from PBMCs. Subset noted: CD45RA-negative fraction. The receptor set was obtained from a man aged 18-30 years in good health. Some clones in this sample may be carry-over from other donors' samples.

This clone was found a few times. The chain has TRBV4-1 and TRBJ2-7; 13 nucleotides match TRBD2. The CDR3 totals 18 residues. Germline V gene lookup returns CDR1 MGHRA and CDR2 YSYEKL. Trimming took 4 bases from V and 0 from J; bases not matched to a gene: 9. The CDR3 DNA follows: TGCGCCAGCAGCCGCGGACTAGCGGGAGCACGGGTCTCCTACGAGCAGTACTTC. Translating it yields CASSRGLAGARVSYEQYF.

The chain joins TRBV27 to TRBJ2-3; D ambiguous. The length of the CDR3 is 13 residues. Germline V CDR1 and CDR2: MNHEY, SMNVEV (reference sequence). Trimming removed 6 bases at V and 2 bases at J, with 9 bases between. The CDR3 region is CASRRANTDTQYF. The CDR3, as DNA: TGTGCCAGCAGAAGGGCCAACACAGATACGCAGTATTTT.

This sequence joins TRBV9 and TRBJ2-3, with a tentative D call TRBD1 (6 bases). Germline-derived CDR1 and CDR2 are SGDLS and YYNGEE. The CDR3 runs 16 residues. V lost 0 bases, J lost 4 bases, and 15 bases lay in between. The CDR3 is CASSVDGGALSDTQYF. In nucleotides, the CDR3 is TGTGCCAGCAGCGTAGATGGGGGCGCTTTGTCAGATACGCAGTATTTT.

V is TRBV11-2 and J is TRBJ2-1, with 10 nucleotides matching TRBD2. The CDR3 sequence is 15 residues long. The germline gives CDR1 SGHAT, CDR2 FQNNGV. V shed 4 bases and J 0 bases; nucleotides not matched to a gene: 0. CDR3: CASSSSGSSYNEQFF. The CDR3 DNA reads as TGTGCCAGCAGCTCTAGCGGGAGCTCCTACAATGAGCAGTTCTTC.

The chain joins TRBV18 to TRBJ2-7; the D gene is possibly TRBD1 (6 bases). The CDR3 spans 15 residues. Germline values: CDR1 KGHSH, CDR2 LQKENI. V lost 3 bases and J 1 base, leaving 13 bases between the germline ends. The chain's CDR3 is CASSPYRERSYEQYF. The CDR3 DNA sequence: TGTGCCAGCTCACCCTACAGGGAGCGATCCTACGAGCAGTACTTC.